This TCR beta chain appears in the sequencing data of a study of shared clonotypes between healthy human individuals (dated by TCRdb to 2020 to 2022). Study-wide context: A couple of women and a few men aged 18 to 49 years were included in the cohort. For each donor, three plates each were used for CD4 naive and CD4 memory, two plates were used for CD8 naive, and one plate was used for CD8 memory. To estimate repertoire size and how much clonotype sharing occurs between individuals, the study deeply sequenced the blood TCR repertoires of about five healthy adults. To increase sequencing depth and limit assay-specific biases, different laboratories used diverse techniques to prepare libraries and sequence TCR repertoires. Per donor, leukapheresis produced somewhere between about 0.9 and 10 billion PBMCs. Paper-wide results and their limitations: Compared with non-shared clonotypes, clonotypes shared by all four sorted-subset donors had higher generation probabilities. Sharing across a handful of donors was observed for approximately 5% of naive CD4, 3% to 4% of naive CD8, about 2.3% of memory CD4, and 0.4% of memory CD8 clonotypes. Only blood was sampled, and tissue TCR repertoires likely differ from those in blood. Incomplete sequencing was indicated by rarefaction of sorted-subset datasets, despite the large sequencing depth. Estimated clonotype richness was generally larger for naive than for memory subsets. Pairwise subsampling led to the expectation that sequencing depth would affect the degree of clonotype sharing among donors. The genetic and exposure-history diversity represented was limited by the small number of donors.

Based on the germline V gene (reference sequence), the CDR1 and CDR2 sequences are GTSNPN and SVGIG. From cysteine to phenylalanine, the CDR3 is 13 amino acids long. Of all the DNA, just the CDR3 is kept, 39 bases in frame from base 1. Between the V and J ends, shortened by 4 bases and 4 bases respectively, the junction contains 13 bases. On this clone: This receptor's antigen is unknown. No base quality values were provided; no much bigger clone lies one nucleotide off.

Donors were healthy HIV-negative adults with no recently reported acute infections or vaccinations. All donors were Caucasian adults living in Nashville, Tennessee, USA. CD8 memory samples combined magnetically selected CD45RO+ cells with CCR7-negative CD45RA+ effector memory (TemRA) cells. Blood was obtained by leukapheresis, after which PBMCs were separated by Ficoll-Histopaque density gradient centrifugation and cryopreserved in liquid nitrogen vapor phase. Analytical flow cytometry was used to check the purity and quantity of every magnetically sorted T cell population. Genomic DNA was isolated from each sorted fraction and quantified by UV absorbance on a Nanodrop 2000c. Using the deep immunoSEQ assay, multiplex PCR amplified TCR CDR3 regions from genomic DNA. Extracted genomic DNA from each cell subset was spread evenly across all wells of several immunoSEQ 96-well plates, with each plate serving as a replicate. For sorted subsets, 150 to 250 ng of genomic DNA, equivalent to 25,000 to 35,000 T cell genomes, went into each replicate PCR. Purified libraries were quantified with a Qubit 3.0 fluorometer, sized on a Bioanalyzer 2100, and re-quantified with the KAPA Library Quantification kit. Each immunoSEQ 96-well plate was sequenced on its own single-read 150-cycle Illumina NextSeq 550 flow cell. The original pipeline was this. Because the immunoSEQ output included only junctional sequences and no quality scores, the filtering could not be the same as the filtering used for full-length reads. To assign V/J genes and CDR3, sequences were annotated using PyIR, a Python wrapper for IgBLAST v1.9, with IMGT germline references. Reads were filtered out if the reads had weak V/J assignments (E-value above 1e-6), no CDR3, stop codons, out-of-frame junctions, or ambiguous translated residues. A V3J clonotype was defined by an identical inferred V gene, J gene, and CDR3 amino acid sequence. To compute the percentage overlap between repertoires, the number of shared unique clonotypes was divided by the size of the smaller repertoire. RTK rarefaction, the Chao1 estimator, and Recon v2.1 estimates of unobserved clonotypes were used to assess repertoire richness. OLGA was used to compute generation probabilities for all TCRbeta clonotypes that the gDNA method yielded from a few donors. TCRdb's version of the immuneACCESS table is confined to in-frame rearrangements and falls short of the full clone set. An unresolved V gene accounts for under half of the shortfall where checked; the remainder is of unknown origin. Clonal size and the V and J genes are those of that table, whereas D and trimming came from the DNA. The sample has 90,000 to 120,000 clones on record, about 70% of them singletons. The ten largest clones take up around 25% of the sample.

This clonotype was sampled from a woman aged 25 to 39 in good health. What was sequenced was memory CD8+ T cells sorted from blood. This specimen's cell subset or site label, interpreted: CD45RO+ cells pooled with CCR7-negative TemRA cells. The rearranged chain carries TRBV30 and TRBJ1-1, with TRBD1 perhaps the D gene, on 5 matching bases. The nucleotide sequence is given as TGTGCCTGGAACCGGGACCTTTCCACTGAAGCTTTCTTT. The translation is CAWNRDLSTEAFF.